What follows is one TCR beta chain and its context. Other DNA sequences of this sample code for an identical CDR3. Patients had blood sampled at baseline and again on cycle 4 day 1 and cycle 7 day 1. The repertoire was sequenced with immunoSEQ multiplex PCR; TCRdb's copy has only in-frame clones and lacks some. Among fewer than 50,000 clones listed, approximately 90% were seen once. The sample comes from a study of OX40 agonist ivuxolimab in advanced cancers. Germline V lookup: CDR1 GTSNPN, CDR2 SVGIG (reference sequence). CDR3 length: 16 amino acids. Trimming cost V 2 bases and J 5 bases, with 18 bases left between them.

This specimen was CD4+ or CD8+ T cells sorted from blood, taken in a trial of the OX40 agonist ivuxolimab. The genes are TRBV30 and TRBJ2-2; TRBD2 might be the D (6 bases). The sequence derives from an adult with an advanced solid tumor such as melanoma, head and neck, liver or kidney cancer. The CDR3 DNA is TGTGCCTGGAGTACTTGGACGCGGGGTCGGACCGGGGAGCTGTTTTTT. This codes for CAWSTWTRGRTGELFF.